The clone carrying this T cell receptor beta chain was counted a few times. This sample was included in a study of CD8 T cells in ankylosing spondylitis. This CDR3 is 13 amino acids long. Trimming removed 4 bases at V and 11 bases at J, with 18 bases between. TCRdb independently ran MiXCR on the 5' RACE reads; one entry per CDR3 protein. The sample lists more than 150,000 distinct CDR3 sequences, about an eighth seen once, with 9.5% to 11% in the top ten. What was sequenced was blood, either unsorted or a sorted T cell fraction (not recorded which). The origin of this receptor is a female donor with ankylosing spondylitis or in good health (not recorded which). V usage is TRBV12-3 or TRBV12-4 and J usage is TRBJ2-7; D not certain. CDR3 sequence: CASSSQVIGVKYF. CDR3 coding DNA: TGTGCCAGCAGTTCTCAGGTCATAGGCGTGAAGTACTTC.